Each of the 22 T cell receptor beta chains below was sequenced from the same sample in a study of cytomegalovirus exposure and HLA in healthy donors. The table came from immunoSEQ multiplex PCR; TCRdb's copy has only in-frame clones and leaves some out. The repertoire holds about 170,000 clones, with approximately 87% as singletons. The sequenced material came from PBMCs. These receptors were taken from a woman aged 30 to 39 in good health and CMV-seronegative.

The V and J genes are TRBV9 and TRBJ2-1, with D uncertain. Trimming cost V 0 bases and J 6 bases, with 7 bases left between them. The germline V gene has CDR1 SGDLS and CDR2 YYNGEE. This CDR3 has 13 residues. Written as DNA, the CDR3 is TGTGCCAGCAGCGTAGCTTCGGGCAATGAGCAGTTCTTC. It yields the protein CASSVASGNEQFF.

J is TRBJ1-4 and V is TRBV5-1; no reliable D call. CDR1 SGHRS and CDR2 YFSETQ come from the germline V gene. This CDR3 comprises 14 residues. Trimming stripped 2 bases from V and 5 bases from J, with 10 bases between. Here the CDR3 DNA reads TGCGCCAGCAGCTTCGGTGGGTCAAATGAAAAACTGTTTTTT. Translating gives CASSFGGSNEKLFF. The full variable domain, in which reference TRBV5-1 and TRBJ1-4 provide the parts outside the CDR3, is KAGVTQTPRYLIKTRGQQVTLSCSPISGHRSVSWYQQTPGQGLQFLFEYFSETQRNKGNFPGRFSGRQFSNSRSEMNVSTLELGDSALYLCASSFGGSNEKLFFGSGTQLSVL.

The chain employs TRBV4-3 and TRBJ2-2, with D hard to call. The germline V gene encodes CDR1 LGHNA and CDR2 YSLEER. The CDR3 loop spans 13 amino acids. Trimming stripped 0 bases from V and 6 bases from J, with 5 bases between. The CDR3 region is CASSQDRAGELFF. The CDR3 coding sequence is TGCGCCAGCAGCCAAGATCGGGCCGGGGAGCTGTTTTTT.

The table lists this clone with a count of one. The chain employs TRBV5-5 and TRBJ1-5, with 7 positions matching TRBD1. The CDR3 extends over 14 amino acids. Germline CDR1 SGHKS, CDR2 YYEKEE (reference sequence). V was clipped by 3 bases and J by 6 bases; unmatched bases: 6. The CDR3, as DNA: TGTGCCAGCAGCTGGGCAGGGGGGGGTCAGCCCCAGCATTTT. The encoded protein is CASSWAGGGQPQHF.

The CDR3 region is CASSQNRGPVDTQYF. In DNA, the CDR3 is TGTGCCAGCAGTCAGAACCGGGGCCCGGTAGATACGCAGTATTTT. The chain joins TRBV6-6 to TRBJ2-3; the D gene could be TRBD1 or TRBD2 (5 bases each). Deletions cut 5 bases from V and 5 bases from J, with 17 bases between. Germline V gene lookup returns CDR1 MNHNY and CDR2 SVGAGI (reference sequence). CDR3 length: 15 residues.

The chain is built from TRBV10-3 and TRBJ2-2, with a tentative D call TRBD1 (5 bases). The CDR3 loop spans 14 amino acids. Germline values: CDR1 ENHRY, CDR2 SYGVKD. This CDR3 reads CAVNDQGGTGELFF. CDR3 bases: TGTGCGGTAAACGACCAGGGCGGCACCGGGGAGCTGTTTTTT.

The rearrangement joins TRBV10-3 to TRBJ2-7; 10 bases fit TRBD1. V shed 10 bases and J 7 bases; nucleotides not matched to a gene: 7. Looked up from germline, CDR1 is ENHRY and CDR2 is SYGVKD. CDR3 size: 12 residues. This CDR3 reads CATRQGADEQYF. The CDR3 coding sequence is TGTGCCACCAGACAGGGGGCGGATGAGCAGTACTTC.

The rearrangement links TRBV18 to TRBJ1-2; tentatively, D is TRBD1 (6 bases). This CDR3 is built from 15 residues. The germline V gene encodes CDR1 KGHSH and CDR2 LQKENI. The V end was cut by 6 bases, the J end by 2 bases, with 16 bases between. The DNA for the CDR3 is TGTGCCAGCTCGCCATCCCTGGACAGAAACTATGGCTACACCTTC. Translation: CASSPSLDRNYGYTF.

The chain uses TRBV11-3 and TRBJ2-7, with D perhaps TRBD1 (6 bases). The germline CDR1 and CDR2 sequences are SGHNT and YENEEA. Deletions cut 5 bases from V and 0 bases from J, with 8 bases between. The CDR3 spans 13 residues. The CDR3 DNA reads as TGTGCCAGCAGCCAGGGGAGCTCCTACGAGCAGTACTTC. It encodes CASSQGSSYEQYF.

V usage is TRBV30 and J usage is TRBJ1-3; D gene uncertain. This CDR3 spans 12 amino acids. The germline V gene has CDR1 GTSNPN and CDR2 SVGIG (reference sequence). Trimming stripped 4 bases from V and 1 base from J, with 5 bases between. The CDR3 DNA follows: TGTGCCTGGACAAGATCTGGAAACACCATATATTTT. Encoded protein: CAWTRSGNTIYF.

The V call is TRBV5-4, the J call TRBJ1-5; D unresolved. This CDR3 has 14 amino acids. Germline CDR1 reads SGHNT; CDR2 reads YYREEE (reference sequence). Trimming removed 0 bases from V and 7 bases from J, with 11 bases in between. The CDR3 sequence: CASSLDLGGQPQHF. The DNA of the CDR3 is TGTGCCAGCAGCTTGGACTTGGGTGGCCAGCCCCAGCATTTT.

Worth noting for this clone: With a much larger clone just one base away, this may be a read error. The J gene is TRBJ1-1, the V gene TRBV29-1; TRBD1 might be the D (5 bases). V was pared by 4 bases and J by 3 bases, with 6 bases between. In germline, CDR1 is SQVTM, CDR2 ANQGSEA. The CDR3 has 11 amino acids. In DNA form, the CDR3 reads TGCAGCGTTGGGGGGGACACTGAAGCTTTCTTT. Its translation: CSVGGDTEAFF.

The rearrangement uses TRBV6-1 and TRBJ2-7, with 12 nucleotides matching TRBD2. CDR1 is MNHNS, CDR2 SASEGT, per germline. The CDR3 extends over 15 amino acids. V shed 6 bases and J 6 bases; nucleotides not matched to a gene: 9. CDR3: CASRDASGGAGEQYF. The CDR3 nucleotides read TGTGCCAGCAGGGATGCTAGCGGGGGGGCAGGCGAGCAGTACTTC.

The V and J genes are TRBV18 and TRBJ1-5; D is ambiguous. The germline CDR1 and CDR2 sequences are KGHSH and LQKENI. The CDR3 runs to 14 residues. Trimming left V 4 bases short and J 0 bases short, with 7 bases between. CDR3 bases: TGTGCCAGCTCACAGGGAGATAGCAATCAGCCCCAGCATTTT. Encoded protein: CASSQGDSNQPQHF.

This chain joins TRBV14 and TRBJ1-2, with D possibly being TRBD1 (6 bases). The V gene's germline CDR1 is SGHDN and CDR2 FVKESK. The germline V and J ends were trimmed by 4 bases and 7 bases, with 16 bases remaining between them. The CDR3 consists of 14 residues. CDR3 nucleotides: TGTGCCAGCAGCCGCCTGACAGGTCCAGCTGGCTACACCTTC. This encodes CASSRLTGPAGYTF.

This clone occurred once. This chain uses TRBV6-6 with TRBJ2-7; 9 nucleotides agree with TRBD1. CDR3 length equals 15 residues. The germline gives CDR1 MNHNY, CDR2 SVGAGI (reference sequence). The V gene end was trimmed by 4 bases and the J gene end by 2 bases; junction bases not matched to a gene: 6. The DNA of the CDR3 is TGTGCCAGCAGTTCGACGGGACAGGGTCCCTACGAGCAGTACTTC. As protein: CASSSTGQGPYEQYF.

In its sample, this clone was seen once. For the CDR3, the DNA is TGTGCCGTGCATCGGGGGGGCTACAATGAGCAGTTCTTC. As protein: CAVHRGGYNEQFF. The V and J genes are TRBV6-5 and TRBJ2-1; 8 bases align to TRBD2. Germline values: CDR1 MNHEY, CDR2 SVGAGI. V trimming: 11 bases; J trimming: 3 bases; junction bases outside the gene matches: 6. The CDR3 extends over 13 amino acids.

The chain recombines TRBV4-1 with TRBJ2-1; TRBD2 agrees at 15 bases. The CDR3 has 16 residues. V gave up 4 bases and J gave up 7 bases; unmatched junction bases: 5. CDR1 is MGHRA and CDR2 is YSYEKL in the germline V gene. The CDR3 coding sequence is TGCGCCAGCAGCCCGATCGGGACTAGCGGGGGGAATGAGCAGTTCTTC. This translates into CASSPIGTSGGNEQFF.

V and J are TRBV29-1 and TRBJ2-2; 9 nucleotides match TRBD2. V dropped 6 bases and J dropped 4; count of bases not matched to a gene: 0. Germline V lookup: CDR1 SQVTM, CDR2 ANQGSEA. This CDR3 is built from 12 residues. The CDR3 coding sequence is TGCAGCGTACTAGCGGGCACCGGGGAGCTGTTTTTT. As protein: CSVLAGTGELFF.

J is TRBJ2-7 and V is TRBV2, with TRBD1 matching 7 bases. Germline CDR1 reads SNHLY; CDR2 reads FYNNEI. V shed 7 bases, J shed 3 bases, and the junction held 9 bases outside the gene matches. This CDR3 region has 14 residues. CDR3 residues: CASKPPGQIYEQYF. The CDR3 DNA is TGTGCCAGCAAGCCCCCGGGACAGATCTACGAGCAGTACTTC. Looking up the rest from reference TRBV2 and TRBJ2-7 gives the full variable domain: EPEVTQTPSHQVTQMGQEVILRCVPISNHLYFYWYRQILGQKVEFLVSFYNNEISEKSEIFDDQFSVERPDGSNFTLKIRSTKLEDSAMYFCASKPPGQIYEQYFGPGTRLTVT.

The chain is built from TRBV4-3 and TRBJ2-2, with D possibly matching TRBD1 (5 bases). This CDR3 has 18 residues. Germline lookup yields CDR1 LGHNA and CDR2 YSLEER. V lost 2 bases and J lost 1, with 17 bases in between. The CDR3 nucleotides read TGCGCCAGCAGCCAACTCTATCCGCCAGGGTGGAACACCGGGGAGCTGTTTTTT. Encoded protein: CASSQLYPPGWNTGELFF.

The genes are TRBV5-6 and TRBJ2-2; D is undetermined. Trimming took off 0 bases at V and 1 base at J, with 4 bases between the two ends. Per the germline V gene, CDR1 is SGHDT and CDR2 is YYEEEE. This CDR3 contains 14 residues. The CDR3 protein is CASSLGGNTGELFF. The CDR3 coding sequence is TGTGCCAGCAGCTTGGGGGGGAACACCGGGGAGCTGTTTTTT. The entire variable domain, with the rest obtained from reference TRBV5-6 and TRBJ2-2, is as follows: DAGVTQSPTHLIKTRGQQVTLRCSPKSGHDTVSWYQQALGQGPQFIFQYYEEEERQRGNFPDRFSGHQFPNYSSELNVNALLLGDSALYLCASSLGGNTGELFFGEGSRLTVL.